This is a list of T cell receptor beta chains from one sample in a study of T cell repertoires in cytomegalovirus infection. TCRdb used MiXCR to reprocess the reads, holding one entry per CDR3 protein. Here the sample spans about 530,000 distinct CDR3 sequences, about 30% being singletons. The sequencing sample was made of PBMCs. These receptors were collected from a human donor in good health (CMV status not recorded). Some clones in this sample may be carry-over from other donors' samples. The conserved cysteine and the conserved F or W are not part of the CDR3 here. The order of the fields is V gene, clone size, CDR3 length, CDR3 protein. Rows may omit the clone size; those that give it use once, few, many or a size class.

v_call: TRBV5-6
clone_size: few
cdr3_length: 12
cdr3_aa: ASSFMNVPYGYT

v_call: TRBV28
clone_size: few
cdr3_length: 14
cdr3_aa: ASSSPGQGNTGELF

v_call: TRBV12-3/TRBV12-4
clone_size: few
cdr3_length: 12
cdr3_aa: ASRTNSGTDTQY

v_call: TRBV6-6
clone_size: once
cdr3_length: 13
cdr3_aa: ASSYMDRTYQPQH

v_call: TRBV20-1
clone_size: .
cdr3_length: 11
cdr3_aa: SAGGGPGETQY

v_call: TRBV7-2
clone_size: few
cdr3_length: 10
cdr3_aa: ASSSIGNTIY

v_call: TRBV14
clone_size: few
cdr3_length: 12
cdr3_aa: ASSQVVTNYGYT

v_call: TRBV11-3
clone_size: many
cdr3_length: 13
cdr3_aa: ASRIAGAPMGEQF

v_call: TRBV28
clone_size: .
cdr3_length: 13
cdr3_aa: ASSPYGGPAYEQY

v_call: TRBV7-8
clone_size: .
cdr3_length: 14
cdr3_aa: ASSLTSGIYTGELF

v_call: TRBV7-9
clone_size: few
cdr3_length: 13
cdr3_aa: ASRTFLREGDEQF

v_call: TRBV7-2
clone_size: many
cdr3_length: 12
cdr3_aa: ASSSQAGVDEQY

v_call: TRBV10-3
clone_size: .
cdr3_length: 13
cdr3_aa: AITERGSWRDEQF

v_call: TRBV12-3/TRBV12-4
clone_size: .
cdr3_length: 10
cdr3_aa: ASSTEGSGYT

v_call: TRBV12-3/TRBV12-4
clone_size: many
cdr3_length: 13
cdr3_aa: ASSFYQATNEKLF

v_call: TRBV19
clone_size: once
cdr3_length: 17
cdr3_aa: ASSMPPGQQTHSNQPQH

v_call: TRBV7-6
clone_size: few
cdr3_length: 14
cdr3_aa: ASSLAQGLGNNEQF

v_call: TRBV7-8
clone_size: many
cdr3_length: 13
cdr3_aa: ASSLGRTAKETQY

v_call: TRBV15
clone_size: .
cdr3_length: 11
cdr3_aa: ATQSAYNSPLH

v_call: TRBV6-1
clone_size: .
cdr3_length: 14
cdr3_aa: ASSTELAVSYNEQF

v_call: TRBV6-2/TRBV6-3
clone_size: .
cdr3_length: 14
cdr3_aa: ANRPLAGGNTGELF

v_call: TRBV6-2/TRBV6-3
clone_size: .
cdr3_length: 14
cdr3_aa: ASSSNRGTNTGELF

v_call: TRBV20-1
clone_size: few
cdr3_length: 12
cdr3_aa: SARAPSGPKGTH

v_call: TRBV4-3
clone_size: few
cdr3_length: 14
cdr3_aa: ASSQGSGNSYNEQF

v_call: TRBV5-4
clone_size: .
cdr3_length: 13
cdr3_aa: ASSFRLAGQETQY

v_call: TRBV19
clone_size: .
cdr3_length: 12
cdr3_aa: ASSYRGESYEQY

v_call: TRBV6-6
clone_size: .
cdr3_length: 14
cdr3_aa: ASSPRTGDQNTEAF

v_call: TRBV7-6
clone_size: .
cdr3_length: 12
cdr3_aa: ASRRGLAGREQF

v_call: TRBV7-8
clone_size: many
cdr3_length: 13
cdr3_aa: ASSLPDQSNTEAF

v_call: TRBV29-1
clone_size: .
cdr3_length: 13
cdr3_aa: SVRGGQGGADTQY

v_call: TRBV11-2
clone_size: .
cdr3_length: 12
cdr3_aa: ASSLQGGDTEAF

v_call: TRBV7-4
clone_size: .
cdr3_length: 13
cdr3_aa: ASSFGQGAGETQY

v_call: TRBV5-4
clone_size: .
cdr3_length: 13
cdr3_aa: ASSLGHTVGTEAF

v_call: TRBV18
clone_size: few
cdr3_length: 16
cdr3_aa: ASSPRRRATHSTDTQY

v_call: TRBV29-1
clone_size: few
cdr3_length: 9
cdr3_aa: SVTERYGYT

v_call: TRBV6-2/TRBV6-3
clone_size: few
cdr3_length: 12
cdr3_aa: ASRPRDRSYEQY

v_call: TRBV4-3
clone_size: .
cdr3_length: 14
cdr3_aa: ASSQGQPGFNYGYT

v_call: TRBV7-9
clone_size: few
cdr3_length: 10
cdr3_aa: AGQGSRYGYT

v_call: TRBV7-9
clone_size: few
cdr3_length: 15
cdr3_aa: ASSSPTITGGGDEQF

v_call: TRBV6-8
clone_size: .
cdr3_length: 16
cdr3_aa: ASSYSILAGDSMNEQF

v_call: TRBV28
clone_size: .
cdr3_length: 16
cdr3_aa: ASSYSPRGSTGANVLT

v_call: TRBV6-1
clone_size: few
cdr3_length: 9
cdr3_aa: ASSDLETQY

v_call: TRBV12-3/TRBV12-4
clone_size: .
cdr3_length: 14
cdr3_aa: ASTLARGASNQPQH

v_call: TRBV24-1
clone_size: .
cdr3_length: 12
cdr3_aa: ATASGEDYNEQF

v_call: TRBV10-3
clone_size: few
cdr3_length: 12
cdr3_aa: AISTSASTDTQY

v_call: TRBV11-2
clone_size: .
cdr3_length: 14
cdr3_aa: ASSLDRVGADEKLF

v_call: TRBV6-5
clone_size: .
cdr3_length: 14
cdr3_aa: ASSYSGAGEGWRQF

v_call: TRBV7-9
clone_size: .
cdr3_length: 14
cdr3_aa: ASSLLLISGGDTQY

v_call: TRBV10-3
clone_size: .
cdr3_length: 13
cdr3_aa: AISDPTGRTDTQY

v_call: TRBV14
clone_size: .
cdr3_length: 18
cdr3_aa: ASSQDTPVYYRSSYNEQF

v_call: TRBV5-5
clone_size: .
cdr3_length: 11
cdr3_aa: ASMGQGLYGYT

v_call: TRBV20-1
clone_size: few
cdr3_length: 14
cdr3_aa: SAREVSAGVIYGYT

v_call: TRBV12-3/TRBV12-4
clone_size: .
cdr3_length: 13
cdr3_aa: ASSHTGLTDNEQF

v_call: TRBV9
clone_size: few
cdr3_length: 13
cdr3_aa: ASSATGTGVLEQY